What follows is one TCR beta chain and its context. The antigen is not known. From germline, CDR1 is LNHDA and CDR2 SQIVND (reference sequence). V was trimmed by 5 bases and J by 2 bases, leaving 16 bases between them. The CDR3 is 16 residues long. These data belong to a study of cytomegalovirus exposure and HLA in healthy donors. Overall study findings and caveats: Beyond CMV serostatus, there was no information to go on about immune exposure. Presence/absence analysis assumed near-uniform sequencing depth across donors. A classifier reportedly called cytomegalovirus status with high sensitivity and specificity. TCR beta V- and J-gene trimming was later associated with a missense DCLRE1C variant.

Use of 60 Vbeta and 13 Jbeta primers characterized the PCR. Here immunoSEQ multiplex PCR was the method, and the copy in TCRdb shows in-frame clones only, minus some. The sample lists 150,000 or so clones; roughly 86% were seen once. This clonotype was obtained from a man younger than 30 in good health and CMV-seropositive. J is TRBJ1-5 and V is TRBV19; tentatively, D is TRBD1 (6 bases). The sequencing input was PBMCs. The CDR3 spells CASSLRTEAGNQPQHF. CDR3 in DNA: TGTGCCAGTAGTCTAAGGACAGAGGCCGGCAATCAGCCCCAGCATTTT.